The next 12 T cell receptor beta chains were all read from a single sample in a study of blood T cell repertoires in COVID-19. TCRdb's table, derived via immunoSEQ multiplex PCR, lists solely in-frame clones and lacks some. Of 300,000 to 400,000 clones listed, 87% are singletons. The specimen sequenced was PBMCs or T cells enriched from blood (not recorded which). The receptor source for this set is a woman under 40 who had recovered from COVID-19.

This clone has a handful of counts. This chain joins TRBV4-1 and TRBJ1-5; 10 nucleotides agree with TRBD1. This CDR3 spans 16 amino acids. After removal of 4 bases from V and 2 bases from J, the junction contained 5 bases not matched to a gene. Germline assignment: CDR1 MGHRA and CDR2 YSYEKL. The CDR3: CASSPIGTGGNQPQHF. The CDR3 DNA follows: TGCGCCAGCAGCCCCATAGGGACAGGGGGCAATCAGCCCCAGCATTTT.

This chain links TRBV29-1 with TRBJ1-2; D might be TRBD1 (6 bases). The V and J ends lost 3 bases and 4 bases respectively, with 12 bases between them. The CDR3 runs to 13 residues. Germline CDR1 and CDR2: SQVTM and ANQGSEA. The CDR3 DNA is TGCAGCGTTGATGGTAGGGGGTTCTATGGCTACACCTTC. Translated, it gives CSVDGRGFYGYTF.

This chain's CDR3 is CALTGDYGYTF. The CDR3 DNA sequence: TGTGCCTTGACAGGCGATTATGGCTACACCTTC. V gene TRBV30 combines with J gene TRBJ1-2; D is possibly TRBD1 (6 bases). V dropped 7 bases and J dropped 5 bases, with 11 bases sitting between them. The CDR3 is 11 residues long. The germline gives CDR1 GTSNPN, CDR2 SVGIG (reference sequence). The variable domain in full, completed from reference TRBV30 and TRBJ1-2, reads SQTIHQWPATLVQPVGSPLSLECTVEGTSNPNLYWYRQAAGRGLQLLFYSVGIGQISSEVPQNLSASRPQDRQFILSSKKLLLSDSGFYLCALTGDYGYTFGSGTRLTVV.

This clone was counted once. This chain joins TRBV6-5 and TRBJ2-3; 11 bases are a match to TRBD2. The CDR3 sequence is 14 residues long. V lost 6 bases, J lost 6 bases, and 5 bases stayed unmatched. The germline CDR1 and CDR2 sequences are MNHEY and SVGAGI. The CDR3 nucleotides are TGTGCCAGCAGGCTTCTAGCGGGGGGCGATACGCAGTATTTT. Amino acids: CASRLLAGGDTQYF.

The gene calls are TRBV7-8 and TRBJ1-5; 7 bases align to TRBD1. Germline V CDR1 and CDR2: SGHVS, FQNEAQ. The CDR3 spans 18 residues. The J segment lost 0 bases and the V segment lost 1 base, leaving 9 bases of the junction unmatched. CDR3 sequence: CASSLVARGEYSNQPQHF. CDR3 nucleotide sequence: TGTGCCAGCAGCTTAGTTGCCAGGGGGGAGTATAGCAATCAGCCCCAGCATTTT.

The chain links TRBV19 to TRBJ2-7, with 10 nucleotides matching TRBD2. The CDR3 spans 20 residues. Per germline, CDR1 LNHDA and CDR2 SQIVND (reference sequence). Unmatched junction bases numbered 21, after V lost 5 bases and J lost 2 bases. In DNA form, the CDR3 reads TGTGCCAGTAGTCCCTCCCGGGCTAGCGGGGGACGAATCCCACCCTACGAGCAGTACTTC. Residues: CASSPSRASGGRIPPYEQYF.

The chain employs TRBV12-3 or TRBV12-4 and TRBJ1-6; no clear D. CDR3 size: 13 residues. Trimming pared 5 bases from V and 6 bases from J, leaving 8 bases between. The CDR3 nucleotides are TGTGCCAGCAGTGAGGTACCTAATTCACCCCTCCACTTT. Translating it yields CASSEVPNSPLHF.

The chain couples TRBV4-1 to TRBJ2-5, with 9 bases fitting TRBD1. This CDR3 is built from 15 residues. Trimming took 2 bases from V and 3 from J; bases not matched to a gene: 4. CDR1 and CDR2 from the germline V gene are MGHRA and YSYEKL. CDR3 residues: CASSQPRDREETQYF. CDR3 nucleotide sequence: TGCGCCAGCAGCCAACCACGGGACAGGGAAGAGACCCAGTACTTC.

The genes are TRBV7-9 and TRBJ1-3; D perhaps matches TRBD1 (6 bases). Trimming left V 5 bases short and J 0 bases short, with 17 bases between. The CDR3 is made up of 17 amino acids. The germline CDR1 and CDR2 sequences are SEHNR and FQNEAQ (reference sequence). The CDR3 loop reads CASSPRDISSSGNTIYF. In DNA, the CDR3 is TGTGCCAGCAGCCCCCGGGACATATCGAGCTCTGGAAACACCATATATTTT.

V usage is TRBV5-1 and J usage is TRBJ1-6; 7 nucleotides align to TRBD1. The CDR3 is 15 amino acids. Germline lookup yields CDR1 SGHRS and CDR2 YFSETQ. The V segment lost 6 bases and the J segment 5 bases; nucleotides outside the gene matches: 8. CDR3 bases: TGCGCCAGCACTCCAGGGACAGCAGATAATTCACCCCTCCACTTT. Translation: CASTPGTADNSPLHF.

The V call is TRBV28, the J call TRBJ1-1; TRBD1 is a possible D gene (5 bases). The CDR3 is 14 amino acids. The germline gives CDR1 MDHEN, CDR2 SYDVKM. V was pared by 6 bases and J by 1 base, with 12 bases between. This chain's CDR3 is CASSLRQSNTEAFF. CDR3 in DNA: TGTGCCAGCAGCCTGCGACAGTCGAACACTGAAGCTTTCTTT.

The CDR3 DNA sequence: TGCGCCAGCAGCTTGCGGGGGGGCGCAGAGACCCAGTACTTC. It codes for CASSLRGGAETQYF. This rearrangement joins TRBV5-1 to TRBJ2-5, with TRBD2 matching 8 bases. V was clipped by 1 base and J by 4 bases; unmatched bases: 3. The CDR3 covers 14 residues. Germline loops: CDR1 SGHRS, CDR2 YFSETQ.